These T cell receptor beta chains were read from a single sample in a study of cytomegalovirus exposure and HLA in healthy donors. Produced via immunoSEQ multiplex PCR; TCRdb's table is partial and in-frame only. The sample shows about 56,000 clones, over 85% of them seen only once. Source material: PBMCs. These receptors all come from a man younger than 30 in good health and CMV-seronegative. The CDR3 runs from the conserved cysteine through the conserved F or W. The D gene is left open where the match is weak. Clone size is shown for a subset of rows, as once, few, many or a class of expanded clone.

V gene	J gene	CDR3 length	D gene	clone size	CDR3 protein	CDR3 DNA
TRBV28	TRBJ2-3	14	TRBD1	once	CASSRDRGTDTQYF	TGTGCCAGCAGTCGGGACAGGGGCACAGATACGCAGTATTTT
TRBV14	TRBJ1-5	13	.	.	CASSQDLNQPQHF	TGTGCCAGCAGCCAAGATCTTAATCAGCCCCAGCATTTT
TRBV11-2	TRBJ1-5	14	.	.	CASSPQGNNQPQHF	TGTGCCAGCAGCCCGCAGGGGAACAATCAGCCCCAGCATTTT
TRBV6-6	TRBJ1-4	12	.	.	CASSYSIEKLFF	TGTGCCAGCAGTTACTCCATTGAAAAACTGTTTTTT
TRBV19	TRBJ1-1	14	.	.	CASSRGPQNTEAFF	TGTGCCAGTAGTCGGGGTCCGCAGAACACTGAAGCTTTCTTT
TRBV9	TRBJ2-7	15	TRBD2	.	CASSVEVAGGNEQYF	TGTGCCAGCAGCGTAGAAGTGGCGGGAGGTAACGAGCAGTACTTC
TRBV2	TRBJ2-1	15	TRBD2	.	CASSGGGPPLNEQFF	TGTGCCAGCAGTGGCGGGGGACCCCCATTAAATGAGCAGTTCTTC
TRBV7-7	TRBJ2-2	15	TRBD2	.	CASSPREGGTGELFF	TGTGCTAGCAGCCCCCGGGAGGGGGGGACCGGGGAGCTGTTTTTT
TRBV4-1	TRBJ2-6	19	.	.	CASSRIGRDTYSGANVLTF	TGCGCCAGCAGCCGTATAGGGAGGGACACTTACTCTGGGGCCAACGTCCTGACTTTC
TRBV6-5	TRBJ1-1	15	TRBD1	.	CASSYRDRSNTEAFF	TGTGCCAGCAGTTACCGGGACAGGTCGAACACTGAAGCTTTCTTT
TRBV7-9	TRBJ2-7	15	TRBD2	.	CASSLVGTNYYEQYF	TGTGCCAGCAGCTTAGTCGGGACTAACTACTACGAGCAGTACTTC
TRBV5-1	TRBJ2-7	14	TRBD2	once	CASRRLAPSYEQYF	TGCGCCAGCAGGAGACTAGCACCAAGCTACGAGCAGTACTTC
TRBV5-8	TRBJ2-3	18	TRBD1	.	CASSLALTGELGTDTQYF	TGTGCCAGCAGCTTGGCTCTGACAGGGGAATTGGGCACAGATACGCAGTATTTT
TRBV10-1	TRBJ1-1	14	.	.	CASSELQTLGGAFF	TGCGCCAGCAGTGAACTACAGACCTTGGGGGGAGCTTTCTTT
TRBV5-1	TRBJ1-1	16	.	few	CASSLGLRGENTEAFF	TGCGCCAGCAGCTTGGGGCTTCGGGGGGAGAACACTGAAGCTTTCTTT
TRBV19	TRBJ2-7	14	.	.	CASSISGSSYEQYF	TGTGCCAGTAGTATTTCTGGCTCCTCCTACGAGCAGTACTTC
TRBV5-6	TRBJ1-4	14	.	.	CASSLVGEERKLFF	TGTGCCAGCAGCTTGGTGGGAGAGGAGCGGAAACTGTTTTTT
TRBV7-2	TRBJ2-5	14	.	.	CASSFEARGETQYF	TGTGCCAGCAGCTTTGAGGCGCGGGGAGAGACCCAGTACTTC
TRBV19	TRBJ2-3	15	TRBD2	.	CASSGTGTSKNTQYF	TGTGCCAGTAGTGGGACCGGGACTAGCAAAAATACGCAGTATTTT
TRBV7-2	TRBJ2-3	14	TRBD2	.	CASSRRLAGDTQYF	TGTGCCAGCAGCAGACGACTAGCGGGAGATACGCAGTATTTT
TRBV5-1	TRBJ2-2	16	TRBD1	.	CASSLTGTGTPGELFF	TGCGCCAGCAGCTTGACCGGGACAGGGACCCCCGGGGAGCTGTTTTTT
TRBV19	TRBJ2-1	17	TRBD2	.	CASSMGQLAGEGNEQFF	TGTGCCAGTAGTATGGGTCAATTAGCGGGAGAGGGTAATGAGCAGTTCTTC
TRBV6-5	TRBJ2-7	14	.	.	CASSDNRAAYEQYF	TGTGCCAGCAGTGATAACAGGGCTGCCTACGAGCAGTACTTC
TRBV19	TRBJ1-2	15	.	.	CASSIASGGDYGYTF	TGTGCCAGTAGTATAGCCTCGGGAGGTGATTATGGCTACACCTTC
TRBV7-9	TRBJ2-7	15	TRBD1	.	CASSLGQGGIYEQYF	TGTGCCAGCAGCTTGGGACAGGGAGGAATCTACGAGCAGTACTTC
TRBV23-1	TRBJ2-7	12	.	.	CASSQLDTGQYF	TGCGCCAGCAGTCAACTGGACACGGGGCAGTACTTC
TRBV6-4	TRBJ2-2	14	.	.	CARMSGTRTGELFF	TGTGCCAGAATGAGCGGGACACGAACCGGGGAGCTGTTTTTT
TRBV21-1	TRBJ2-1	10	.	.	CASSGHEQFF	TGTGCCAGCAGCGGCCATGAGCAGTTCTTC
TRBV28	TRBJ1-2	16	.	.	CASSSPALDSYYGYTF	TGTGCCAGCAGTTCCCCGGCCCTCGACAGCTACTATGGCTACACCTTC
TRBV28	TRBJ1-2	12	.	.	CASTPEGYGYTF	TGTGCCAGCACCCCGGAGGGCTATGGCTACACCTTC
TRBV27	TRBJ2-1	14	TRBD2	.	CASISVAGGNEQFF	TGTGCCAGCATATCAGTAGCGGGAGGCAATGAGCAGTTCTTC
TRBV7-2	TRBJ2-3	16	.	once	CASSLDGGGSTDTQYF	TGTGCCAGCAGCTTAGATGGGGGAGGATCAACAGATACGCAGTATTTT
TRBV11-3	TRBJ2-3	16	.	.	CASSLNSVVVTDTQYF	TGTGCCAGCAGCTTAAATTCGGTAGTCGTTACAGATACGCAGTATTTT
TRBV27	TRBJ2-1	19	TRBD2	.	CASSPMGLAALLSYNEQFF	TGTGCCAGCAGTCCGATGGGACTAGCGGCACTCCTCTCCTACAATGAGCAGTTCTTC
TRBV4-3	TRBJ2-2	17	.	.	CASSQAPLGPNTGELFF	TGCGCCAGCAGCCAAGCCCCACTAGGACCGAACACCGGGGAGCTGTTTTTT
TRBV5-5	TRBJ2-7	16	TRBD2	once	CASSLRLAGEIYEQYF	TGTGCCAGCAGCTTGAGACTAGCGGGAGAAATCTACGAGCAGTACTTC
TRBV11-3	TRBJ1-1	17	TRBD1	.	CASSSSRAGGKGTEAFF	TGTGCCAGCAGCTCCTCCAGGGCAGGGGGCAAAGGCACTGAAGCTTTCTTT
TRBV28	TRBJ2-1	15	TRBD2	.	CASRQRLADLNEQFF	TGTGCCAGCAGGCAGAGACTAGCGGACCTCAATGAGCAGTTCTTC
TRBV28	TRBJ2-7	15	TRBD2	.	CASRTSGLSSYEQYF	TGTGCCAGCAGGACTAGCGGGTTGAGCTCCTACGAGCAGTACTTC
TRBV6-6	TRBJ1-3	16	TRBD1	once	CASRHLGQDPGNTIYF	TGTGCCAGCAGACACCTGGGACAGGACCCTGGAAACACCATATATTTT
TRBV7-8	TRBJ2-1	13	.	once	CASSLGDYNEQFF	TGTGCCAGCAGCTTGGGAGACTACAATGAGCAGTTCTTC
TRBV5-4	TRBJ2-1	11	.	.	CASSFSDEQFF	TGTGCCAGCAGCTTCAGCGATGAGCAGTTCTTC
TRBV28	TRBJ2-3	12	.	.	CASSLSSFTQYF	TGTGCCAGCAGTTTATCTAGCTTTACGCAGTATTTT
TRBV27	TRBJ2-7	12	.	once	CASSARGYEQYF	TGTGCCAGCAGTGCCAGGGGCTACGAGCAGTACTTC
TRBV21-1	TRBJ2-3	13	.	.	CATGDPRTDTQYF	TGTGCCACCGGAGATCCGCGCACAGATACGCAGTATTTT
TRBV5-1	TRBJ2-5	18	TRBD2	.	CASSSGLAGSPGQETQYF	TGCGCCAGCAGCTCGGGACTAGCGGGATCCCCAGGGCAAGAGACCCAGTACTTC
TRBV10-3	TRBJ2-3	15	.	.	CAISEAETSTDTQYF	TGTGCCATCAGTGAGGCAGAGACTAGCACAGATACGCAGTATTTT
TRBV19	TRBJ2-1	16	.	.	CASRTSAGTGRNEQFF	TGTGCCAGTAGAACCAGCGCCGGGACTGGCCGCAATGAGCAGTTCTTC
TRBV10-3	TRBJ2-7	16	TRBD1	.	CAISEPSAMVPGTAYF	TGTGCCATCAGTGAGCCCTCTGCGATGGTTCCCGGGACAGCTTACTTC
TRBV5-8	TRBJ1-5	16	.	.	CASSPRVGFGNQPQHF	TGTGCCAGCAGCCCACGGGTGGGTTTTGGCAATCAGCCCCAGCATTTT
TRBV19	TRBJ1-3	15	.	.	CASHSSGISGNTIYF	TGTGCCAGCCACTCCTCGGGGATCTCCGGAAACACCATATATTTT
TRBV27	TRBJ2-7	15	TRBD1	few	CASSLKTGGSYEQYF	TGTGCCAGCAGTTTGAAGACAGGGGGCTCCTACGAGCAGTACTTC
TRBV6-6	TRBJ2-5	16	TRBD2	once	CASSYLASGREETQYF	TGTGCCAGCAGTTACTTGGCTAGCGGGAGAGAAGAGACCCAGTACTTC
TRBV7-6	TRBJ1-5	15	TRBD1	.	CASSPGQGEIRPQHF	TGTGCCAGCAGCCCGGGACAGGGGGAGATAAGGCCCCAGCATTTT